This TCR beta chain was profiled in a study of beta chain features in type 1 diabetes. A word on this clone: The antigen is undetermined.

This CDR3 has 14 residues. Germline lookup yields CDR1 SQVTM and CDR2 ANQGSEA. V gave up 7 bases and J gave up 3 bases; unmatched junction bases: 8. General study points: All four CD4+ subsets of Type 1 diabetes patients contained TCRB CDR3s that were moderately but significantly shorter.

Since all of the isolated RNA was reverse transcribed, expressed TCRB transcripts were what got sequenced. The table came from immunoSEQ multiplex PCR; TCRdb's copy has only in-frame clones and leaves some out. Seen here are hundreds of thousands of clones, around 9.7% observed once, and the top ten hold 0.95% to 1.1%. The receptor's source is a man aged 30 to 39 with type 1 diabetes. Sequenced: central memory CD4+ T cells from blood. The chain carries TRBV29-1 and TRBJ1-1, with 10 bases that match TRBD1. CDR3 in amino acids: CSALGGTGDTEAFF. In DNA, the CDR3 is TGCAGCGCCCTGGGGGGGACAGGGGACACTGAAGCTTTCTTT.